This T cell receptor (beta chain) was sequenced during a study of shared clonotypes between healthy human individuals. Whole-study results and caveats: Approximately 5% of naive CD4 clonotypes were shared across a few donors.

This clone was seen only a few times. The antigen remains undetermined. The naive CD8 subset, CD45RO-negative cells positively selected for CCR7, excluded terminally differentiated effector memory CD45RA+ cells. The length of the CDR3 is 15 residues. Trimming took 2 bases from V and 1 from J, leaving 9 bases between them. The germline gives CDR1 MNHEY, CDR2 SVGAGI. Method: immunoSEQ multiplex PCR; TCRdb's copy keeps in-frame clones and lacks some. The repertoire holds around 1.9 million clones, with 80% to 95% as singletons. This chain connects TRBV6-5 to TRBJ1-5; no clear D. Sequenced material: naive CD8+ T cells from PBMCs. This sequence originates from a man between 18 and 29 years old in good health. Some clones in this sample may be carry-over from other donors' samples. The chain's CDR3 is CASSYGRTSNQPQHF. The CDR3 DNA sequence: TGTGCCAGCAGTTACGGACGGACCAGCAATCAGCCCCAGCATTTT.